One and the same sample provided the 31 T cell receptor beta chains below, sequenced in a study of early stage breast cancer tumors. Data came from immunoSEQ multiplex PCR; TCRdb stores just in-frame clones and leaves some out. The sample comprises about 41,000 clones, about 78% of which are singletons, and about 7% rests with the top ten. The sample consisted of blood. The receptors originated from a person aged 50-59 years with breast cancer.

J is TRBJ2-3 and V is TRBV7-8, with TRBD2 identical over 10 bases. The ends lost 6 bases at V and 2 bases at J; junction bases unmatched: 5. CDR1 and CDR2 from the germline V gene are SGHVS and FQNEAQ. The CDR3 sequence is 15 residues long. Here the CDR3 DNA reads TGTGCCAGCAGACAAAGCGGGGGGGCCACAGATACGCAGTATTTT. It is translated as CASRQSGGATDTQYF.

The chain has TRBV6-5 and TRBJ1-2, with 7 bases matching TRBD1. The germline V gene has CDR1 MNHEY and CDR2 SVGAGI. The CDR3 contains 13 residues. J lost 4 bases, V lost 2 bases, and 1 base had no gene match. DNA of the CDR3: TGTGCCAGCAGTTACGGACAGGTCTATGGCTACACCTTC. This sequence encodes CASSYGQVYGYTF.

The rearrangement links TRBV6-6 to TRBJ1-6, with D possibly being TRBD1 (6 bases). The V gene's germline CDR1 is MNHNY and CDR2 SVGAGI (reference sequence). Trimming removed 8 bases at V and 9 bases at J, with 14 bases between. CDR3 length: 13 amino acids. This CDR3 is CASAGGGGSPLHF. DNA of the CDR3: TGTGCCAGCGCCGGCGGGGGCGGTTCACCCCTCCACTTT.

The V and J genes are TRBV7-2 and TRBJ2-2; maybe TRBD2 (5 bases). Germline CDR1 and CDR2: SGHTA and FQGNSA. Trimming took 1 base from V and 7 from J, leaving 10 bases between them. The CDR3 has 14 residues. The CDR3: CASSLDAGVGELFF. The CDR3 DNA reads as TGTGCCAGCAGCTTAGATGCGGGTGTCGGGGAGCTGTTTTTT.

The chain recombines TRBV21-1 with TRBJ2-7; TRBD1 is taken as the D call from the table, unchecked against the DNA. TRBV21-1 represents a pseudogene. The CDR3 totals 16 residues. CDR3 DNA: TGTGCCAGCAGCAAAGCAGCAGGGCTATACTCCTACGAGCAGTACGTC. As protein: CASSKAAGLYSYEQYV.

The CDR3 sequence is CASSLTDLSTANTGELFF. In nucleotides, the CDR3 is TGTGCCAGCAGCTTGACAGACCTCTCTACGGCAAACACCGGGGAGCTGTTTTTT. The chain joins TRBV7-6 to TRBJ2-2, with D possibly being TRBD1 (5 bases). Germline V gives CDR1 SGHVS, CDR2 FNYEAQ. The CDR3 runs 18 residues. V was shortened by 3 bases and J by 2 bases, with 19 bases between the two germline ends.

J is TRBJ1-1 and V is TRBV29-1; D call uncertain. Germline loops: CDR1 SQVTM, CDR2 ANQGSEA. The CDR3 totals 15 residues. V gave up 4 bases and J gave up 5 bases, with 20 bases separating them. The CDR3 region is CSVAPRRDGRTEAFF. In DNA, the CDR3 is TGCAGCGTTGCCCCCCGGAGGGATGGGAGAACTGAAGCTTTCTTT.

The chain has TRBV5-1 and TRBJ1-2, with 9 nucleotides matching TRBD1. Looked up from germline, CDR1 is SGHRS and CDR2 is YFSETQ. J gave up 3 bases and V 4 bases, and 7 bases lay outside the gene matches. CDR3 length: 15 residues. The CDR3 DNA sequence: TGCGCCAGCAGCCCCCGACAGGGGGGGGACTATGGCTACACCTTC. Translation: CASSPRQGGDYGYTF.

The chain combines TRBV5-6 with TRBJ1-6, with D tentatively TRBD1 (6 bases). Germline V CDR1 and CDR2: SGHDT, YYEEEE. The CDR3 extends over 16 amino acids. V was cut by 0 bases and J by 7 bases, with 14 bases left in between. CDR3 amino acids: CASSLAGRTANSPLHF. CDR3 DNA sequence: TGTGCCAGCAGCTTGGCGGGCAGGACAGCAAATTCACCCCTCCACTTT.

CDR3 protein: CASSLDEERGYTF. The CDR3 coding sequence is TGTGCCAGCAGCTTAGATGAGGAAAGGGGCTACACCTTC. The chain carries TRBV7-9 and TRBJ1-2; D gene uncertain. Trimming shortened V by 1 base and J by 8 bases, and 11 bases separated the two germline ends. The CDR3 is 13 amino acids. Germline V gene data show CDR1 as SEHNR and CDR2 as FQNEAQ (reference sequence).

This clone is large by share. The chain employs TRBV5-5 and TRBJ1-5, with 8 bases that match TRBD1. Germline-derived CDR1 and CDR2 are SGHKS and YYEKEE (reference sequence). The CDR3 has 15 residues. V was pared by 0 bases and J by 4 bases, with 3 bases of the junction left unmatched. This CDR3 is CASSLEYRGNQPQHF. In DNA, the CDR3 is TGTGCCAGCAGCTTGGAGTACAGGGGGAATCAGCCCCAGCATTTT.

The chain employs TRBV7-9 and TRBJ1-3; TRBD1 aligns across 8 bases. CDR3 length equals 16 residues. Germline V gives CDR1 SEHNR, CDR2 FQNEAQ (reference sequence). The V gene end was trimmed by 4 bases and the J gene end by 4 bases; junction bases not matched to a gene: 9. The CDR3 protein is CASSSQGQAYGNTIYF. Here the CDR3 DNA reads TGTGCCAGCAGCTCCCAGGGACAGGCGTACGGAAACACCATATATTTT.

V is TRBV5-1 and J is TRBJ2-1, with TRBD2 identical over 7 bases. The ends lost 5 bases at V and 4 bases at J; junction bases unmatched: 6. The V gene's germline CDR1 is SGHRS and CDR2 YFSETQ. The CDR3 contains 14 residues. Here the CDR3 reads CASRGRGVYNEQFF. The CDR3 DNA sequence: TGCGCCAGCAGGGGACGGGGGGTTTACAATGAGCAGTTCTTC.

This clone was detected a few times. This rearrangement joins TRBV29-1 to TRBJ2-1, with 11 bases that match TRBD2. CDR3 length: 15 residues. Germline V gives CDR1 SQVTM, CDR2 ANQGSEA. V shed 0 bases and J 12 bases; nucleotides not matched to a gene: 10. CDR3: CSVEDPGLAALRQFF. The CDR3 DNA sequence: TGCAGCGTTGAAGACCCGGGACTAGCGGCCCTCCGGCAGTTCTTC.

The V and J genes are TRBV2 and TRBJ2-3; tentatively, D is TRBD2 (6 bases). Germline CDR1 and CDR2: SNHLY and FYNNEI. This CDR3 has 14 amino acids. Trimming cost V 3 bases and J 4 bases, with 11 bases left between them. In DNA form, the CDR3 reads TGTGCCAGCAGTGAGACTAGAATCCCAGATACGCAGTATTTT. It is translated as CASSETRIPDTQYF.

This clone was observed a handful of times. V is TRBV9 and J is TRBJ1-1; 9 nucleotides line up with TRBD1. The CDR3 is 20 residues long. Germline values: CDR1 SGDLS, CDR2 YYNGEE. J gave up 2 bases and V 3 bases, and 20 bases lay outside the gene matches. Here the CDR3 DNA reads TGTGCCAGCAGCGCCGGGACAGGGCGAACAACACACACCTTAAACACTGAAGCTTTCTTT. Translating it yields CASSAGTGRTTHTLNTEAFF.

This clone was observed a handful of times. J is TRBJ2-5 and V is TRBV7-2, with 10 bases fitting TRBD2. The CDR3 spans 14 residues. V shed 5 bases, J shed 4 bases, and the junction held 4 bases outside the gene matches. In germline, CDR1 is SGHTA, CDR2 FQGNSA. This CDR3 is CASSPGLAAETQYF. The CDR3 DNA is TGTGCCAGCAGCCCCGGACTAGCGGCAGAGACCCAGTACTTC.

The rearrangement joins TRBV4-1 to TRBJ2-7; 8 nucleotides match TRBD1. With V trimmed by 4 bases and J by 3 bases, 2 bases remained unmatched. The CDR3 is 13 amino acids. The germline V gene has CDR1 MGHRA and CDR2 YSYEKL. DNA of the CDR3: TGCGCCAGCAGCCCCGACAGGGGCTACGAGCAGTACTTC. Translation: CASSPDRGYEQYF.

This clone was recorded a few times. V and J are TRBV19 and TRBJ2-6; unclear D gene. This CDR3 is built from 15 residues. Germline lookup yields CDR1 LNHDA and CDR2 SQIVND (reference sequence). Trimming left V 4 bases short and J 4 bases short, with 11 bases between. CDR3 DNA: TGTGCCAGTAGTACCGACACTCTCGGGGCCAACGTCCTGACTTTC. This encodes CASSTDTLGANVLTF.

This clone has only a few counts. This rearrangement joins TRBV6-6 to TRBJ2-7; maybe TRBD1 (6 bases). This CDR3 is built from 13 residues. Per germline, CDR1 MNHNY and CDR2 SVGAGI (reference sequence). The V end was cut by 5 bases, the J end by 3 bases, with 11 bases between. In nucleotides, the CDR3 is TGTGCCAGCAGTAACCAAGGGGGCTACGAGCAGTACGTC. Protein sequence: CASSNQGGYEQYV.

This chain's CDR3 is CASSLGQNNSPLHF. CDR3 nucleotides: TGCGCCAGCAGCTTGGGACAAAACAACTCACCCCTCCACTTT. This chain joins TRBV5-1 and TRBJ1-6; no firm D call. V was pared by 0 bases and J by 10 bases, with 11 bases between. CDR1 is SGHRS, CDR2 YFSETQ, per germline. The CDR3 contains 14 residues.

J is TRBJ2-2 and V is TRBV7-6; D is perhaps TRBD2 (5 bases). V was clipped by 1 base and J by 7 bases, with 10 bases between them. Germline lookup yields CDR1 SGHVS and CDR2 FNYEAQ. This CDR3 comprises 14 residues. CDR3: CASSLEVAIGELFF. Here the CDR3 DNA reads TGTGCCAGCAGCTTAGAAGTAGCGATCGGGGAGCTGTTTTTT.

Only a few counts were recorded for this clone. This sequence joins TRBV9 and TRBJ2-3, with D possibly matching TRBD1 (5 bases). The CDR3 has 15 amino acids. The ends were cut back, 0 bases at V and 6 bases at J, with 14 bases in the middle. Germline CDR1 is SGDLS and CDR2 is YYNGEE. The CDR3 coding sequence is TGTGCCAGCAGCGTAGATGGGGCACCCCAGGATACGCAGTATTTT. Residues: CASSVDGAPQDTQYF.

The chain joins TRBV2 to TRBJ2-1, with D maybe TRBD2 (6 bases). The V and J ends lost 8 bases and 10 bases respectively, with 12 bases between them. The germline CDR1 and CDR2 sequences are SNHLY and FYNNEI. CDR3 length equals 11 residues. CDR3 amino acids: CASGRDSEQFF. CDR3 nucleotide sequence: TGTGCCAGCGGCCGGGACTCGGAGCAGTTCTTC.

This clone was seen a handful of times. The chain combines TRBV30 with TRBJ1-5; D is unclear. CDR1 and CDR2 (germline): GTSNPN, SVGIG (reference sequence). V gave up 0 bases and J gave up 3 bases, with 12 bases separating them. The CDR3 runs 15 residues. Here the CDR3 reads CAWSVPGTNNQPQHF. The CDR3 bases are TGTGCCTGGAGTGTCCCAGGAACAAACAATCAGCCCCAGCATTTT.

This sequence joins TRBV7-9 and TRBJ2-3, with D possibly matching TRBD1 (5 bases). The CDR3 extends over 16 amino acids. Germline V CDR1 and CDR2: SEHNR, FQNEAQ (reference sequence). V was shortened by 1 base and J by 2 bases, with 13 bases between the two germline ends. The CDR3 nucleotides read TGTGCCAGCAGCTTAGTTCAGGGTAGGGCCACAGATACGCAGTATTTT. It yields the protein CASSLVQGRATDTQYF.

The chain has TRBV11-3 and TRBJ2-1; a possible D gene is TRBD1 (5 bases). CDR1 is SGHNT and CDR2 is YENEEA in the germline V gene. The CDR3 has 15 residues. V was trimmed by 5 bases and J by 10 bases, leaving 21 bases between them. The CDR3 reads CASSNLGHGKGEQFF. The CDR3 nucleotides read TGTGCCAGCAGCAATTTAGGACATGGTAAGGGGGAGCAGTTCTTC. The variable domain in full, with the rest retrieved from reference TRBV11-3 and TRBJ2-1, is EAGVVQSPRYKIIEKKQPVAFWCNPISGHNTLYWYLQNLGQGPELLIRYENEEAVDDSQLPKDRFSAERLKGVDSTLKIQPAELGDSAVYLCASSNLGHGKGEQFFGPGTRLTVL.

The V call is TRBV4-1, the J call TRBJ1-2; TRBD1 is a possible D gene (5 bases). Germline-derived CDR1 and CDR2 are MGHRA and YSYEKL. This CDR3 region has 12 residues. The V gene lost 2 bases and the J gene lost 5 bases, with 6 bases spanning the gap. The CDR3 here is CASSQQGYGYTF. The DNA for the CDR3 is TGCGCCAGCAGCCAACAGGGATATGGCTACACCTTC.

The chain is built from TRBV6-1 and TRBJ2-7; 9 bases align to TRBD2. Germline-derived CDR1 and CDR2 are MNHNS and SASEGT. This CDR3 is built from 15 residues. V shed 9 bases and J 6 bases; nucleotides not matched to a gene: 15. CDR3 bases: TGTGCCAGTAGGAAAGAAGGAGCGGGAGGAAGCGAGCAGTACTTC. It specifies CASRKEGAGGSEQYF.

CDR3 in DNA: TGTGCCAGCAGCGTAGGAATGGCGGGAGAGACCCAGTACTTC. This encodes CASSVGMAGETQYF. The V gene is TRBV9, the J gene TRBJ2-5; a weak D match, TRBD2 (5 bases). CDR1 and CDR2 from the germline V gene are SGDLS and YYNGEE. Trimming shortened V by 0 bases and J by 4 bases, and 10 bases separated the two germline ends. The CDR3 covers 14 residues. Full variable domain (missing parts from reference TRBV9 and TRBJ2-5): DSGVTQTPKHLITATGQRVTLRCSPRSGDLSVYWYQQSLDQGLQFLIQYYNGEERAKGNILERFSAQQFPDLHSELNLSSLELGDSALYFCASSVGMAGETQYFGPGTRLLVL.

The chain couples TRBV18 to TRBJ2-7; 10 bases agree with TRBD2. CDR1 is KGHSH and CDR2 is LQKENI in the germline V gene. The CDR3 has 15 residues. V lost 3 bases to trimming and J lost 2 bases; unmatched junction nucleotides: 4. The chain's CDR3 is CASSPGLAEPYEQYF. DNA for the CDR3: TGTGCCAGCTCACCCGGACTAGCGGAACCCTACGAGCAGTACTTC. Full variable domain (missing parts from reference TRBV18 and TRBJ2-7): NAGVMQNPRHLVRRRGQEARLRCSPMKGHSHVYWYRQLPEEGLKFMVYLQKENIIDESGMPKERFSAEFPKEGPSILRIQQVVRGDSAAYFCASSPGLAEPYEQYFGPGTRLTVT.